Following are 4 T cell receptor beta chains from one sample sequenced in a study of T cell changes during pregnancy in multiple sclerosis. The repertoire was sequenced with immunoSEQ multiplex PCR; TCRdb's copy has only in-frame clones and lacks some. The sample shows 65,000 to 85,000 clones, 85% to 95% of them seen only once. The sample here was CD4+ T cells from peripheral blood mononuclear cells, taken after pregnancy. These receptors were collected from a female donor with multiple sclerosis, enrolled in a pregnancy study.

The chain links TRBV6-5 to TRBJ1-2; D uncertain. The V and J ends lost 4 bases and 0 bases respectively, with 6 bases between them. CDR1 MNHEY and CDR2 SVGAGI come from the germline V gene. CDR3 length: 13 residues. The CDR3 DNA sequence: TGTGCCAGCAGTTCCCGAGCTAACTATGGCTACACCTTC. Translated, it gives CASSSRANYGYTF.

The chain joins TRBV18 to TRBJ2-5; tentatively, D is TRBD1 (6 bases). Germline V gene data show CDR1 as KGHSH and CDR2 as LQKENI. Trimming removed 8 bases at V and 2 bases at J, with 12 bases between. This CDR3 spans 13 amino acids. CDR3 nucleotide sequence: TGTGCCAGCGCCGGGACAACACAAGAGACCCAGTACTTC. This codes for CASAGTTQETQYF.

The V gene is TRBV14, the J gene TRBJ1-2, with TRBD1 as a possible D gene (6 bases). Germline-derived CDR1 and CDR2 are SGHDN and FVKESK. This CDR3 is 15 amino acids long. V dropped 0 bases and J dropped 0 bases, with 8 bases sitting between them. The CDR3 here is CASSQEDRANYGYTF. DNA for the CDR3: TGTGCCAGCAGCCAAGAGGACAGAGCTAACTATGGCTACACCTTC.

This clone was picked up one time. V and J are TRBV5-8 and TRBJ2-7; a weak D match, TRBD2 (5 bases). CDR3 length: 16 amino acids. In germline, CDR1 is SGHTS, CDR2 YDEGEE. With 0 bases removed from V and 2 bases from J, the gap between germline ends came to 15 bases. CDR3 amino acids: CASSLVTGTLPYEQYF. CDR3 coding DNA: TGTGCCAGCAGCTTGGTTACGGGAACCCTACCCTACGAGCAGTACTTC. Combining the CDR3 with reference TRBV5-8 and TRBJ2-7 gives the whole variable domain EAGVTQSPTHLIKTRGQQATLRCSPISGHTSVYWYQQALGLGLQFLLWYDEGEERNRGNFPPRFSGRQFPNYSSELNVNALELEDSALYLCASSLVTGTLPYEQYFGPGTRLTVT.